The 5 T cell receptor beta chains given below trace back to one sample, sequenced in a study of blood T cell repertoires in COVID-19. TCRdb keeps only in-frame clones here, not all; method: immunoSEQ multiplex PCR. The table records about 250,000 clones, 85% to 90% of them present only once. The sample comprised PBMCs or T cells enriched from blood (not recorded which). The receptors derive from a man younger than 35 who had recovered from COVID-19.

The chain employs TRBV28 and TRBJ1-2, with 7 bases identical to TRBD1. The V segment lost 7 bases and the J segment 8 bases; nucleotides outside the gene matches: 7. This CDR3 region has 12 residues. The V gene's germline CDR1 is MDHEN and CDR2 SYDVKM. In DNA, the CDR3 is TGTGCCAGCACGAACAGGGGACAAGGCTACACCTTC. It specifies CASTNRGQGYTF.

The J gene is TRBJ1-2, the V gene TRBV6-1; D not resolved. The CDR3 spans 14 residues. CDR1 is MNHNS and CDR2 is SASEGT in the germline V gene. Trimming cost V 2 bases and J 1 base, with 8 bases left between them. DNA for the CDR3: TGTGCCAGCAGTGAAAGTAACAGTAACTATGGCTACACCTTC. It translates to CASSESNSNYGYTF.

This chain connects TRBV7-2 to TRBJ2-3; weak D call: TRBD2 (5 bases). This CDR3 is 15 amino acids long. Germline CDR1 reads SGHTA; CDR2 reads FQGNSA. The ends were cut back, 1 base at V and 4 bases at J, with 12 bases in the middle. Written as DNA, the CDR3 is TGTGCCAGCAGCTTAGTTCCCGAGGGTCCAGATACGCAGTATTTT. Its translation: CASSLVPEGPDTQYF.

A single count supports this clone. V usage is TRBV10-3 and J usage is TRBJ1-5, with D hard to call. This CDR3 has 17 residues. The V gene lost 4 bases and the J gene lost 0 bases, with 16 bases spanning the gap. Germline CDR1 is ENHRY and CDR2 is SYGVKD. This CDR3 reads CAISGGATSGSNQPQHF. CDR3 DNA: TGTGCCATCAGTGGGGGAGCCACTAGTGGTAGCAATCAGCCCCAGCATTTT.

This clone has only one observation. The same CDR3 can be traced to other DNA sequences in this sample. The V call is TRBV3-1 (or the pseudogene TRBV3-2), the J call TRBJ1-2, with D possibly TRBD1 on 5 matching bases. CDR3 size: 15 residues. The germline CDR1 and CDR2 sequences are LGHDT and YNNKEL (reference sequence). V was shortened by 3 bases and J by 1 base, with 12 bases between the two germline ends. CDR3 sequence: CASSQATGVNYGYTF. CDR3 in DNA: TGTGCCAGCAGCCAGGCCACGGGGGTTAACTATGGCTACACCTTC.